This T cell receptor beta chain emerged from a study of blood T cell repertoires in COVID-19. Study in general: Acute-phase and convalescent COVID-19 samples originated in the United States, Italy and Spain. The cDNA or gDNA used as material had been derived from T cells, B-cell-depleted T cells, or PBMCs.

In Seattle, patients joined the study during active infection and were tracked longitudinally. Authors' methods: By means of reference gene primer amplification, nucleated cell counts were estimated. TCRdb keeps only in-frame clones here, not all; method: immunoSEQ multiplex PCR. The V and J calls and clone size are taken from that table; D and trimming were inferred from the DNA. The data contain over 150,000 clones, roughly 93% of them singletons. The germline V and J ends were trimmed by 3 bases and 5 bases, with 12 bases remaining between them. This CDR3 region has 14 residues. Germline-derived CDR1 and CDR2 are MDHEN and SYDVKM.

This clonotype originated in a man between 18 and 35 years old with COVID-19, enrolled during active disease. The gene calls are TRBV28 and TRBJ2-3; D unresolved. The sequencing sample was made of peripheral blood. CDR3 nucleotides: TGTGCCAGCAGTTTCGGCCACCGAGGAGATACGCAGTATTTT. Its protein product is CASSFGHRGDTQYF.